The T cell receptor beta chain under discussion was sequenced for a study of breast tumors, draining lymph nodes, adjacent tissues. Findings and limits, study-wide: The data were judged consistent with most tumor T cells coming from lymph node and expanding in tumor. Tumor TCR diversity was below lymph nodes but above nontumor tissue. Tumor T cell lymph node origin was a supported hypothesis, not proven. Luminal-like breast cancer showed significantly greater tumor-nontumor repertoire similarity than basal-like breast cancer did.

The lymph nodes were axillary draining lymph nodes from breast cancer patients. V was pared by 5 bases and J by 5 bases, with 3 bases of the junction left unmatched. The germline V gene has CDR1 SEHNR and CDR2 FQNEAQ (reference sequence). The CDR3 contains 15 residues. TCRdb redid the calling of the multiplex PCR reads with MiXCR, one entry per CDR3 protein. The table shows approximately 230,000 distinct CDR3 sequences, with less than 40% occurring only once. This clonotype appeared many times. Its matching antigen is unknown. J is TRBJ2-3 and V is TRBV7-9, with TRBD2 matching over 14 bases. This clonotype was obtained from a female donor with breast cancer. Some clones in this sample may be carry-over from other donors' samples. The sequenced sample was axillary lymph node tissue. The CDR3 coding sequence is TGTGCCAGCAGCCTCGGGACTAGCGGGAGAGATACGCAGTATTTT. Translating it yields CASSLGTSGRDTQYF. Filled out from reference TRBV7-9 and TRBJ2-3, the complete variable domain reads DTGVSQNPRHKITKRGQNVTFRCDPISEHNRLYWYRQTLGQGPEFLTYFQNEAQLEKSRLLSDRFSAERPKGSFSTLEIQRTEQGDSAMYLCASSLGTSGRDTQYFGPGTRLTVL.